These T cell receptor beta chains were read from a single sample in a study of CD8 T cells in ankylosing spondylitis. MiXCR was run by TCRdb on the 5' RACE reads, yielding one entry per CDR3 protein. This sample yields about 160,000 distinct CDR3 sequences, of which around two fifths are seen a single time; roughly 15% belongs to the top ten. The sequenced material came from synovial fluid, either unsorted or a sorted T cell fraction (not recorded which). These receptor sequences come from a male donor with ankylosing spondylitis. Each CDR3 is given without its conserved first and last residue. Fields, in order: V gene, J gene, CDR3 protein.

>TRBV20-1|TRBJ2-5
SARGLAGGPSETQY
>TRBV11-1|TRBJ2-7
ASSLCDICNKVSSYEQY
>TRBV7-9|TRBJ2-7
ASSSPGLAAHEQY
>TRBV9|TRBJ2-5
ASSVFEGQETQY
>TRBV12-3/TRBV12-4|TRBJ2-1
ASRPPRENNEQF
>TRBV4-1|TRBJ1-2
ASSQTANYGYT
>TRBV4-3|TRBJ1-5
ASSQDVEPSNQPQH
>TRBV20-1|TRBJ2-5
SARDLWQETQY
>TRBV6-1|TRBJ2-1
ASSPPGAGAGNEQF
>TRBV7-6|TRBJ2-1
ASSPRAEYNEQF
>TRBV12-3/TRBV12-4|TRBJ1-3
ASSGGSGNTIY
>TRBV28|TRBJ2-1
ASSLAPGVSEQF
>TRBV3-1|TRBJ2-7
ASSQALLGWYEQY
>TRBV6-1|TRBJ1-2
ASSERNRGRYT
>TRBV11-2|TRBJ2-1
ASSLDAGVLYNEQF
>TRBV29-1|TRBJ2-2
SVEVAAGELF
>TRBV6-1|TRBJ2-5
ASSAQAGGPETQY
>TRBV7-7|TRBJ2-3
ASSLVRADTQY
>TRBV20-1|TRBJ2-7
SASEWTSGSVY
>TRBV4-1|TRBJ2-1
ASSQAPTSGGYNEQF
>TRBV4-2|TRBJ2-1
ASSQEASGAPNEQF
>TRBV10-3|TRBJ2-5
AISEWPFVGQGIYEETQY
>TRBV25-1|TRBJ1-1
ASSKRKNTEAF
>TRBV3-1|TRBJ2-7
ASSAPGLGYYEQY
>TRBV7-9|TRBJ1-1
ASSLFGTTGTEAF
>TRBV20-1|TRBJ1-1
SEKLVWENTEAF
>TRBV5-1|TRBJ1-1
ASSLTRENTEAF
>TRBV4-2|TRBJ2-6
ASSQDDGSSGANVLT
>TRBV9|TRBJ2-7
ASSVDEGFYEQY
>TRBV12-3/TRBV12-4|TRBJ2-7
ASNNWGTYEQY
>TRBV10-3|TRBJ1-5
ANAAGDSNQPQH
>TRBV6-1|TRBJ2-6
ATSRSSGANVLT
>TRBV5-1|TRBJ1-5
ASSLGGQGIQPQH
>TRBV28|TRBJ1-2
ASSFRRAPLGVSYGYT
>TRBV5-6|TRBJ2-7
ASSQGTSGPYEQY
>TRBV15|TRBJ2-2
ATRGGLNTGELF
>TRBV4-1|TRBJ2-1
ASSQGLLGRSYNEQF
>TRBV11-2|TRBJ2-1
ASSLEWGGSYNEQF
>TRBV28|TRBJ2-7
ASSLTYRGYEQY
>TRBV5-6|TRBJ2-1
ASSLGENLYNEQF
>TRBV20-1|TRBJ1-5
SARHDRGYNQPQH
>TRBV20-1|TRBJ1-2
SARIGDSNYGYT
>TRBV5-1|TRBJ2-2
ASTWDRELPRELF
>TRBV9|TRBJ2-3
ASSVGLTSTDTQY
>TRBV12-3/TRBV12-4|TRBJ1-1
ASQDSSIGLFEAF
>TRBV9|TRBJ2-2
ASSGLTSSTGELF